This TCR beta chain derives from a study of cytomegalovirus exposure and HLA in healthy donors (dated by TCRdb to 2016 to 2017). A note on the overall study: According to a later analysis, the 120 or so validation repertoires were produced on the same platform as the 700 or so repertoires of the first cohort. The study aimed to test whether signatures of past pathogen exposure could be identified by cataloging public T cell receptors. A separate validation cohort of over 95 different subjects was used in addition to the approximately 700-subject first cohort. To predict cytomegalovirus infection status, the study brought together high-throughput TCR immunosequencing, statistical association of individual TCRs with disease status, and machine learning. Study-wide conclusions, independent of this receptor: Three of the identified cytomegalovirus-associated TCR beta chains were confirmed in vitro to be specific for cytomegalovirus antigens. Most TCR sequences were observed very rarely across donors, whereas some public TCRs were present in many individuals. Subsequent analysis determined that TCRs grouped into clusters in the first cohort also showed a tendency toward co-occurrence across the 90 to 150 validation repertoires, and approximately 94% of cluster scores exceeded 0. It was suggested by the authors that the approach could potentially be generalized to other disease states and immunological phenotypes. All 120 or so repertoires were used to score co-occurrence in the validation cohort in a later analysis, because that analysis had no HLA typing for the cohort. The study listed 150 to 200 TCR beta chains as associated with cytomegalovirus. The classifier was reported to diagnose cytomegalovirus status with high specificity and sensitivity in both the original cohort and the validation cohort.

Trimming at the junction amounts to 9 bases on V and 4 bases on J, and the germline ends lie 21 bases apart. Reading the germline V gene (reference sequence) gives CDR1 LNHDA and CDR2 SQIVND. From cysteine to phenylalanine, the CDR3 is 15 amino acids long. Only the CDR3 DNA is retained, 45 bases long and in frame from the first base. As to this clone: The antigen this receptor binds is unknown. The sample holds no much larger clone one base away, and base qualities are not on file.

The donors belonged to the validation cohort of 90 to 150 subjects, which was separate from the approximately 680-subject first cohort. Preparation of the library involved the immunoSEQ multiplex PCR assay. Under the source paper's analysis protocol: A statistical classification framework was built for diagnosing cytomegalovirus status from the catalog of TCR beta chain sequences. Not all clones reach the TCRdb copy of this immuneACCESS table, which keeps in-frame sequences only. Checked studies attribute under half of the gap to unresolved V genes and leave the rest unexplained. The V and J calls and clone size are taken from that table; D and trimming were inferred from the DNA. The sample table lists approximately 70,000 clones, 94% of them with a count of one. The ten largest clones take up approximately 0.93% of the sample.

The sequence links TRBV19 to TRBJ1-1, with TRBD1 as a weak D call on 5 bases. The specimen was PBMCs. The clonotype originates from a woman in her late teens or twenties in good health and CMV-seronegative. Here the CDR3 is given as CASRSPQGSGTEAFF. The DNA reads as follows: TGTGCCAGCAGATCGCCCCAGGGTTCAGGCACTGAAGCTTTCTTT.